These 15 T cell receptor beta chains originate from one sample sequenced in a study of cytomegalovirus exposure and HLA in healthy donors. Primers for the PCR totalled 60 Vbeta and 13 Jbeta. Assay: immunoSEQ multiplex PCR; the TCRdb copy retains only in-frame clones and omits some. The sample lists around 150,000 clones, 80% to 90% occurring once. What was sequenced was PBMCs. The origin of the receptors is a woman in her forties in good health and CMV-seropositive.

The chain has TRBV28 and TRBJ1-1; 12 bases line up with TRBD1. Looked up from germline, CDR1 is MDHEN and CDR2 is SYDVKM. The CDR3 is 18 residues long. V was pared by 5 bases and J by 6 bases, with 16 bases of the junction left unmatched. The CDR3 spells CASSTFRDRGHSVSEAFF. The DNA for the CDR3 is TGTGCCAGCAGTACGTTCCGGGACAGGGGGCACTCAGTCTCTGAAGCTTTCTTT.

On this clone itself: The germline gene is not matched at one end of the junction; a read error may be the cause. The V gene is TRBV7-9, the J gene TRBJ2-3, with D perhaps matching TRBD1 (6 bases). CDR1 is SEHNR, CDR2 FQNEAQ, per germline (reference sequence). CDR3 length: 12 residues. The CDR3 DNA sequence: TGTGCCAGCAGCTTCAGCCGAGAACAGGGAAACTTT. This encodes CASSFSREQGNF.

The V gene is TRBV19, the J gene TRBJ1-2; 7 bases are a match to TRBD1. Looked up from germline, CDR1 is LNHDA and CDR2 is SQIVND (reference sequence). This CDR3 region has 13 residues. After removal of 4 bases from V and 6 bases from J, the junction contained 5 bases not matched to a gene. CDR3 bases: TGTGCCAGTAGTACTGACAGGGTAAATGGCTACACCTTC. Translating gives CASSTDRVNGYTF.

This rearrangement joins TRBV30 to TRBJ2-2; D is undetermined. V lost 3 bases and J 5 bases, leaving 7 bases between the germline ends. The germline gives CDR1 GTSNPN, CDR2 SVGIG (reference sequence). This CDR3 region has 12 residues. The CDR3 sequence is CAWRPVTGELFF. CDR3 DNA: TGTGCCTGGAGGCCAGTAACCGGGGAGCTGTTTTTT.

This chain joins TRBV4-1 and TRBJ2-3; D perhaps matches TRBD2 (7 bases). Trimming took 4 bases from V and 5 from J, leaving 16 bases between them. The CDR3 runs to 15 residues. Germline-derived CDR1 and CDR2 are MGHRA and YSYEKL. The CDR3 loop reads CASSPRGGHGDTQYF. The CDR3 DNA reads as TGCGCCAGCAGCCCTAGGGGGGGGCATGGAGATACGCAGTATTTT.

This clone was counted between two and nine times. The chain has TRBV29-1 and TRBJ2-6; 9 nucleotides line up with TRBD1. The CDR3 is 14 amino acids. The V gene end was trimmed by 7 bases and the J gene end by 2 bases; junction bases not matched to a gene: 3. CDR1 is SQVTM, CDR2 ANQGSEA, per germline. The CDR3 reads CSATGGAGANVLTF. The DNA for the CDR3 is TGCAGCGCGACAGGGGGTGCTGGGGCCAACGTCCTGACTTTC. Supplemented by reference TRBV29-1 and TRBJ2-6, the full variable domain reads SAVISQKPSRDICQRGTSLTIQCQVDSQVTMMFWYRQQPGQSLTLIATANQGSEATYESGFVIDKFPISRPNLTFSTLTVSNMSPEDSSIYLCSATGGAGANVLTFGAGSRLTVL.

The rearrangement joins TRBV10-3 to TRBJ1-5; 10 nucleotides match TRBD1. Germline CDR1 is ENHRY and CDR2 is SYGVKD. Unmatched junction bases numbered 8, after V lost 3 bases and J lost 3 bases. This CDR3 has 17 residues. This CDR3 reads CAISEGQGEADNQPQHF. The DNA of the CDR3 is TGTGCCATCAGTGAAGGACAGGGGGAAGCGGACAATCAGCCCCAGCATTTT.

This clone appeared once. Other DNA sequences in the sample encode the same CDR3. The gene calls are TRBV5-1 and TRBJ2-5; perhaps TRBD1 as D (5 bases). The germline CDR1 and CDR2 sequences are SGHRS and YFSETQ. V was cut by 0 bases and J by 2 bases, with 8 bases left in between. CDR3 length equals 14 residues. The CDR3 bases are TGCGCCAGCAGCTTGGGGGGCGTGCAAGAGACCCAGTACTTC. This codes for CASSLGGVQETQYF. The full variable domain, rest sourced from reference TRBV5-1 and TRBJ2-5, is KAGVTQTPRYLIKTRGQQVTLSCSPISGHRSVSWYQQTPGQGLQFLFEYFSETQRNKGNFPGRFSGRQFSNSRSEMNVSTLELGDSALYLCASSLGGVQETQYFGPGTRLLVL.

The chain couples TRBV5-6 to TRBJ1-2, with D uncertain. The germline V gene has CDR1 SGHDT and CDR2 YYEEEE. The CDR3 runs to 16 residues. V was cut by 4 bases and J by 0 bases, with 16 bases left in between. In DNA form, the CDR3 reads TGTGCCAGCAGCAGCGAATTCAGTGAAGCTAACTATGGCTACACCTTC. Translation: CASSSEFSEANYGYTF.

CDR3 region: CASSSEGRTNTEAFF. The CDR3 DNA reads TGCGCCAGCAGCTCGGAGGGACGGACGAACACTGAAGCTTTCTTT. The V call is TRBV5-1, the J call TRBJ1-1; the D gene is possibly TRBD1 (5 bases). V shed 3 bases and J shed 1 base, with 13 bases lying between them. The CDR3 contains 15 residues. Germline V gene lookup returns CDR1 SGHRS and CDR2 YFSETQ.

This clone was observed a handful of times. The chain combines TRBV2 with TRBJ1-1; 9 bases map to TRBD1. Germline CDR1 SNHLY, CDR2 FYNNEI. V lost 6 bases and J lost 4; bases outside the gene matches: 9. The CDR3 totals 15 residues. The CDR3 protein is CASSRRRDRVTEAFF. The CDR3 nucleotides read TGTGCCAGCAGCCGTAGGAGGGACAGGGTCACTGAAGCTTTCTTT.

The V gene is TRBV6-1, the J gene TRBJ2-3; 7 bases match TRBD2. The CDR3 contains 17 residues. J was trimmed by 2 bases and V by 3 bases; bases with no gene match: 11. Germline V gene lookup returns CDR1 MNHNS and CDR2 SASEGT. CDR3 in amino acids: CASSDGTGGSPTDTQYF. CDR3 nucleotide sequence: TGTGCCAGCAGTGACGGAACTGGCGGGAGCCCCACAGATACGCAGTATTTT.

The chain recombines TRBV11-3 with TRBJ1-1; no clear D. The CDR3 extends over 13 amino acids. Germline loops: CDR1 SGHNT, CDR2 YENEEA. The V gene lost 6 bases and the J gene lost 4 bases, with 12 bases spanning the gap. DNA for the CDR3: TGTGCCAGCAGTTCGACACGGGGCACTGAAGCTTTCTTT. This encodes CASSSTRGTEAFF.

The CDR3 DNA reads as TGTGCCAGCAGCCCTCCGCACAGGGGAACCGGGGAGCTGTTTTTT. Its protein product is CASSPPHRGTGELFF. The rearrangement joins TRBV11-2 to TRBJ2-2; 7 bases align to TRBD1. CDR1 is SGHAT and CDR2 is FQNNGV in the germline V gene. The CDR3 consists of 15 residues. After removal of 5 bases from V and 5 bases from J, the junction contained 8 bases not matched to a gene.

CDR3 region: CASSPRGGGLRLGANVLTF. In DNA, the CDR3 is TGTGCCAGCAGCCCCAGAGGCGGAGGGTTACGTTTGGGGGCCAACGTCCTGACTTTC. The chain combines TRBV5-8 with TRBJ2-6; the D gene is possibly TRBD2 (6 bases). V was cut by 4 bases and J by 4 bases, with 24 bases left in between. CDR1 and CDR2 from the germline V gene are SGHTS and YDEGEE. The CDR3 loop spans 19 amino acids.